Below, one TCR beta chain is given with its context. Its antigen is currently unknown. J lost 5 bases, V lost 7 bases, and 9 bases had no gene match. In germline, CDR1 is GTSNPN, CDR2 SVGIG (reference sequence). The CDR3 totals 14 residues. Both 60 Vbeta primers and 13 Jbeta primers went into the PCR. Only in-frame clones appear in the TCRdb table, and some are missing; sequencing was by immunoSEQ multiplex PCR. The sample gives hundreds of thousands of clones, 60% to 80% of which show up once; less than 2% is in the top ten. The data belong to a study of cytomegalovirus exposure and HLA in healthy donors. Points from the study as a whole: TCR beta V- and J-gene trimming, according to a later analysis, was linked to a missense DCLRE1C variant.

The TCR was taken from a woman in her twenties or thirties in good health and CMV-seronegative. Sequences were obtained from PBMCs. The V and J genes are TRBV30 and TRBJ2-5, with 11 bases identical to TRBD2. The CDR3 loop reads CAFTSSGGKETQYF. As DNA, the CDR3 is TGTGCCTTTACGTCTAGCGGGGGGAAGGAGACCCAGTACTTC.